A selection of T cell receptor beta chains follows, all from one sample in a study of blood T cell repertoires in COVID-19. TCRdb keeps only in-frame clones here, not all; method: immunoSEQ multiplex PCR. The table shows roughly 73,000 clones, with 86% occurring only once. The sequencing input was peripheral blood. The receptors were sampled from an older man with active COVID-19. CDR3s include the opening cysteine and the closing phenylalanine or tryptophan. Each record gives: CDR3 DNA, CDR3 protein, D gene, V gene, clone size, J gene, CDR3 length. The D gene is left open where the match is weak. Only some rows state a clone size, as once, few, many or a class for expanded clones.

DNA: TGTGCCAGCAGCTTAACTAGACAGGGCTCGGAGACCCAGTACTTC; CDR3: CASSLTRQGSETQYF; D: TRBD1; V: TRBV11-1; size: few; J: TRBJ2-5; length: 15
DNA: TGCAGCGTGACGGGACAGGGGGCCACTAATGAAAAACTGTTTTTT; CDR3: CSVTGQGATNEKLFF; D: TRBD1; V: TRBV29-1; size: .; J: TRBJ1-4; length: 15
DNA: TGTGCCAGCAGCCAAGGACTAGCGGGCTCCCAAGAGACCCAGTACTTC; CDR3: CASSQGLAGSQETQYF; D: TRBD2; V: TRBV7-3; size: .; J: TRBJ2-5; length: 16
DNA: TGTGCCAGCAACCGGGGGGCTTACAATGAGCAGTTCTTC; CDR3: CASNRGAYNEQFF; D: .; V: TRBV12-3/TRBV12-4; size: few; J: TRBJ2-1; length: 13
DNA: TGTGCCAGCAGCTTAGGGACAGCTGACGGCTATGGCTACACCTTC; CDR3: CASSLGTADGYGYTF; D: .; V: TRBV11-1; size: few; J: TRBJ1-2; length: 15
DNA: TGTGCCAGTAGTACTCACAGGGGTCTCGCAGATACGCAGTATTTT; CDR3: CASSTHRGLADTQYF; D: TRBD1; V: TRBV19; size: .; J: TRBJ2-3; length: 15
DNA: TGTGCCAGCAGCTTGGGACGGGGGGGAGCTGGAAACACCATATATTTT; CDR3: CASSLGRGGAGNTIYF; D: .; V: TRBV5-5; size: .; J: TRBJ1-3; length: 16
DNA: TGTGCCAGCAGTCGCACAGGGTGGGGGGAAGCTTTCTTT; CDR3: CASSRTGWGEAFF; D: .; V: TRBV7-9; size: .; J: TRBJ1-1; length: 13
DNA: TGTGCTAGTGGTTTGGGGGTGGAGACCGGGGAGCTGTTTTTT; CDR3: CASGLGVETGELFF; D: .; V: TRBV12-5; size: .; J: TRBJ2-2; length: 14
DNA: TGTGCCCCCAATGGGGCCCCCGGCCCGGGACACCTTACTACCGAGCAGTACTTC; CDR3: CAPNGAPGPGHLTTEQYF; D: .; V: TRBV21-1; size: once; J: TRBJ2-7; length: 18
DNA: TGTGCCAGCACCCCGGACAGCCAAGAGACCCAGTACTTC; CDR3: CASTPDSQETQYF; D: .; V: TRBV5-4; size: once; J: TRBJ2-5; length: 13
DNA: TGCAGCCGTGCCCCAACAGGGATCTCTGGAAACACCATATATTTT; CDR3: CSRAPTGISGNTIYF; D: .; V: TRBV29-1; size: once; J: TRBJ1-3; length: 15
DNA: TGTGCCAGCAGCCCTAGGGGACTCCCCGCGGGTACGCAGTATTTT; CDR3: CASSPRGLPAGTQYF; D: .; V: TRBV7-8; size: .; J: TRBJ2-3; length: 15
DNA: TGTGCCAGCAGTTTCAGATTTACAGGGGGCAGTCATGGCTACACCTTC; CDR3: CASSFRFTGGSHGYTF; D: TRBD1; V: TRBV27; size: few; J: TRBJ1-2; length: 16
DNA: TGTGCCAGCAGCCAAGAGGGTGCGGGCTACTACGAGCAGTACTTC; CDR3: CASSQEGAGYYEQYF; D: .; V: TRBV4-2; size: .; J: TRBJ2-7; length: 15
DNA: TGTGCCAGCAGCCAAGAAGAGTGGGGGGACGAGCAGTACTTC; CDR3: CASSQEEWGDEQYF; D: .; V: TRBV3-1/TRBV3-2; size: .; J: TRBJ2-7; length: 14
DNA: TGTGCCAGCAGCCTGACAGGGGGGAAGAACTACAATGAGCAGTTCTTC; CDR3: CASSLTGGKNYNEQFF; D: TRBD1; V: TRBV5-6; size: .; J: TRBJ2-1; length: 16
DNA: TGTGCCAGCAGCTCGGGGGGGACCGGACGGATCTGGCAGTACTTC; CDR3: CASSSGGTGRIWQYF; D: TRBD2; V: TRBV5-8; size: .; J: TRBJ2-7; length: 15
DNA: TGTGCCAGCAGCCAACCGGGGACAGCGAGCCAGGATGGCTACACCTTC; CDR3: CASSQPGTASQDGYTF; D: TRBD1; V: TRBV3-1/TRBV3-2; size: .; J: TRBJ1-2; length: 16
DNA: TGTGCCAGCAGCTTAGGCGCAGGGGCGAGCGAGCAGTACTTC; CDR3: CASSLGAGASEQYF; D: .; V: TRBV7-2; size: .; J: TRBJ2-7; length: 14
DNA: TGTGCCAGCAGTTACCCGGGACTAGCCCCGGGGGGCGATGAGCAGTTCTTC; CDR3: CASSYPGLAPGGDEQFF; D: TRBD2; V: TRBV6-2/TRBV6-3; size: .; J: TRBJ2-1; length: 17
DNA: TGTGCCAGCAGCCCCGGACAGCCCCTCCTCGGGACCCAGTACTTC; CDR3: CASSPGQPLLGTQYF; D: .; V: TRBV11-2; size: .; J: TRBJ2-5; length: 15
DNA: TGTGCCAGCAGTTACCAGACTAGCGGGAGACGCACAGATACGCAGTATTTT; CDR3: CASSYQTSGRRTDTQYF; D: TRBD2; V: TRBV27; size: .; J: TRBJ2-3; length: 17
DNA: TGTGCCAGCACCGCCCTAGCGGGAGTCGGTAGCGAGCAGTACTTC; CDR3: CASTALAGVGSEQYF; D: TRBD2; V: TRBV28; size: .; J: TRBJ2-7; length: 15
DNA: TGTGCCAGCAGCCAAGGGGGCGGGGACGGAAGGCGCGAGCAGTACTTC; CDR3: CASSQGGGDGRREQYF; D: .; V: TRBV4-2; size: .; J: TRBJ2-7; length: 16
DNA: TGTGCCAGCAGCTTCGACAGGGGGCTCGACACTGAAGCTTTCTTT; CDR3: CASSFDRGLDTEAFF; D: TRBD1; V: TRBV7-6; size: .; J: TRBJ1-1; length: 15
DNA: TGTGCCAGCAGCACCCGGGACAGGTTCTATCAGCCCCAGCATTTT; CDR3: CASSTRDRFYQPQHF; D: TRBD1; V: TRBV28; size: .; J: TRBJ1-5; length: 15
DNA: TGTGCCACCAGTCAGACTAGCGGGAGGACAGATACGCAGTATTTT; CDR3: CATSQTSGRTDTQYF; D: TRBD2; V: TRBV24-1; size: .; J: TRBJ2-3; length: 15
DNA: TGCGCCAGCAGCTTGGCCCTAGCGGACTACTACAATGAGCAGTTCTTC; CDR3: CASSLALADYYNEQFF; D: TRBD2; V: TRBV5-1; size: .; J: TRBJ2-1; length: 16
DNA: TGTGCCAGTAGTATGGGGACTAGCGGGAGCAGGGCGAACACCGGGGAGCTGTTTTTT; CDR3: CASSMGTSGSRANTGELFF; D: TRBD2; V: TRBV19; size: .; J: TRBJ2-2; length: 19
DNA: TGTGCCAGCCGCCGGGGGGACACCTATGGCTACACCTTC; CDR3: CASRRGDTYGYTF; D: .; V: TRBV12-3/TRBV12-4; size: .; J: TRBJ1-2; length: 13
DNA: TGTGCCAGCAGCCAAGTGACAGGGTTCCACGAGCAGTACTTC; CDR3: CASSQVTGFHEQYF; D: TRBD1; V: TRBV14; size: .; J: TRBJ2-7; length: 14
DNA: TGTGCCAGCAGTAGGGGAGGGGGACCCCGGGGACCAGATACGCAGTATTTT; CDR3: CASSRGGGPRGPDTQYF; D: .; V: TRBV6-2/TRBV6-3; size: .; J: TRBJ2-3; length: 17
DNA: TGTGCCAGCAGCCAAGGGCAGGGTCTTGGCTACACCTTC; CDR3: CASSQGQGLGYTF; D: .; V: TRBV3-1/TRBV3-2; size: .; J: TRBJ1-2; length: 13
DNA: TGCGCCAGCAGCTTGTCCCCGCGGGCCGGGGAGCTGTTTTTT; CDR3: CASSLSPRAGELFF; D: .; V: TRBV5-1; size: .; J: TRBJ2-2; length: 14
DNA: TGTGCCAGCAGCCCCGGGACAGGGCACTACAATGAGCAGTTCTTC; CDR3: CASSPGTGHYNEQFF; D: TRBD1; V: TRBV7-2; size: .; J: TRBJ2-1; length: 15
DNA: TGTGCCAGCAGCGCCTACCTAACAGGGGGCGACTACGAGCAGTACTTC; CDR3: CASSAYLTGGDYEQYF; D: TRBD1; V: TRBV7-8; size: .; J: TRBJ2-7; length: 16
DNA: TGCGCCAGCAGCTTGGAGGGAGCCCCGGGGACCGGGGAGCTGTTTTTT; CDR3: CASSLEGAPGTGELFF; D: .; V: TRBV5-1; size: .; J: TRBJ2-2; length: 16
DNA: TGTGCCAGCAGTGGGGAGGATCCTAGCAATCAGCCCCAGCATTTT; CDR3: CASSGEDPSNQPQHF; D: .; V: TRBV2; size: .; J: TRBJ1-5; length: 15
DNA: TGTGCCATCAGATACGGGAGGGGGGCAGATACGCAGTATTTT; CDR3: CAIRYGRGADTQYF; D: TRBD2; V: TRBV10-3; size: .; J: TRBJ2-3; length: 14
DNA: TGCGCCAGCAGCCCCCGGGGGGAGACCCAGTACTTC; CDR3: CASSPRGETQYF; D: .; V: TRBV5-1; size: .; J: TRBJ2-5; length: 12
DNA: TGCAGTGCCACTCGGGGACTCGGGCAGTACTTC; CDR3: CSATRGLGQYF; D: .; V: TRBV20-1; size: .; J: TRBJ2-7; length: 11
DNA: TGTGCCAGCAGTGGGGGGGATTCACCCCTCCACTTT; CDR3: CASSGGDSPLHF; D: .; V: TRBV2; size: .; J: TRBJ1-6; length: 12
DNA: TGTGCCAGCAGGCAACCGGGACAGGGCTACACCGGGGAGCTGTTTTTT; CDR3: CASRQPGQGYTGELFF; D: TRBD1; V: TRBV2; size: .; J: TRBJ2-2; length: 16
DNA: TGTGCCAGCAGGCAACGGGGTACGCAGTATTTT; CDR3: CASRQRGTQYF; D: .; V: TRBV12-3/TRBV12-4; size: .; J: TRBJ2-3; length: 11
DNA: TGTGCCAGCAGCTTGGGAGACATTAATTCACCCCTCCACTTT; CDR3: CASSLGDINSPLHF; D: .; V: TRBV7-9; size: .; J: TRBJ1-6; length: 14
DNA: TGTGCCAGCAGCTTAGGGGGGCTAGGCCCAAACATTCAGTACTTC; CDR3: CASSLGGLGPNIQYF; D: .; V: TRBV7-2; size: .; J: TRBJ2-4; length: 15
DNA: TGCGCCAGCAGCCATCCCTCCGGGGGCTATGGCTACACCTTC; CDR3: CASSHPSGGYGYTF; D: .; V: TRBV4-1; size: .; J: TRBJ1-2; length: 14
DNA: TGTGCCAGCAGCCCCCGACAGGGGACTAACTATGGCTACACCTTC; CDR3: CASSPRQGTNYGYTF; D: TRBD1; V: TRBV2; size: .; J: TRBJ1-2; length: 15
DNA: TGTGCCAGCAGCCCCAGACAGAGCTCCTACGAGCAGTACTTC; CDR3: CASSPRQSSYEQYF; D: .; V: TRBV7-9; size: .; J: TRBJ2-7; length: 14
DNA: TGTGCCAGCAGCTTAGTTGCCAGCGGGAGGGCCTACAATGAGCAGTTCTTC; CDR3: CASSLVASGRAYNEQFF; D: TRBD2; V: TRBV7-2; size: .; J: TRBJ2-1; length: 17
DNA: TGTGCCAGCGGGGAAGCGGGAGAGTCCTACAATGAGCAGTTCTTC; CDR3: CASGEAGESYNEQFF; D: TRBD2; V: TRBV6-1; size: .; J: TRBJ2-1; length: 15
DNA: TGTGCCAGCAGCTTAGCCGGGACAGGGGGTAACGAGCAGTACTTC; CDR3: CASSLAGTGGNEQYF; D: TRBD1; V: TRBV7-3; size: .; J: TRBJ2-7; length: 15
DNA: TGTGCCAGCAGCCCCCCCCAGGCCACTCCCTACGAGCAGTACTTC; CDR3: CASSPPQATPYEQYF; D: .; V: TRBV6-5; size: .; J: TRBJ2-7; length: 15
DNA: TGCAGCGTTGGGCCTAGCGGGGAGACCCAGTACTTC; CDR3: CSVGPSGETQYF; D: TRBD2; V: TRBV29-1; size: few; J: TRBJ2-5; length: 12
DNA: TGTGCCAGCAGCTTAGCGCCTGTAGCGGGCGAGCAGTACTTC; CDR3: CASSLAPVAGEQYF; D: TRBD2; V: TRBV7-2; size: .; J: TRBJ2-7; length: 14
DNA: TGTGCCAGCTCACCGGCGGGGGACTCCTACGAGCAGTACTTC; CDR3: CASSPAGDSYEQYF; D: TRBD2; V: TRBV18; size: .; J: TRBJ2-7; length: 14